These 17 T cell receptor beta chains came from one sample sequenced in a study of cytomegalovirus exposure and HLA in healthy donors. 13 Jbeta primers and 60 Vbeta primers were used for the PCR. Generated by immunoSEQ multiplex PCR, the TCRdb table keeps only in-frame clones and is missing some. The table lists more than 95,000 clones, about 73% of them singletons. Sequenced material: PBMCs. The receptors come from a woman aged 50 to 65 in good health and CMV-seropositive.

V is TRBV5-5 and J is TRBJ1-1, with unresolved D. The V end was cut by 0 bases, the J end by 0 bases, with 6 bases between. This CDR3 spans 14 amino acids. Germline-derived CDR1 and CDR2 are SGHKS and YYEKEE (reference sequence). CDR3 nucleotide sequence: TGTGCCAGCAGCTTGGTCGGGGTGAACACTGAAGCTTTCTTT. The encoded protein is CASSLVGVNTEAFF.

V usage is TRBV5-1 and J usage is TRBJ2-1; weak D call: TRBD1 (6 bases). The CDR3 runs to 15 residues. Germline CDR1 SGHRS, CDR2 YFSETQ. Trimming took 0 bases from V and 6 from J, leaving 13 bases between them. Here the CDR3 DNA reads TGCGCCAGCAGCTTGGCAGGGACAAGACTCAATGAGCAGTTCTTC. It codes for CASSLAGTRLNEQFF.

V gene TRBV6-1 combines with J gene TRBJ1-1; TRBD1 is a possible D gene (6 bases). The V and J ends lost 2 bases and 0 bases respectively, with 10 bases between them. The CDR3 is made up of 15 amino acids. CDR1 and CDR2 from the germline V gene are MNHNS and SASEGT. CDR3 in amino acids: CASSEYAGVNTEAFF. Here the CDR3 DNA reads TGTGCCAGCAGTGAATATGCAGGGGTGAACACTGAAGCTTTCTTT.

The chain employs TRBV7-2 and TRBJ2-7, with 8 positions matching TRBD2. Germline assignment: CDR1 SGHTA and CDR2 FQGNSA. CDR3 size: 16 residues. J gave up 3 bases and V 5 bases, and 12 bases lay outside the gene matches. In nucleotides, the CDR3 is TGTGCCAGCAGCGAAACCTACAGCGGGGGAAACTACGAGCAGTACTTC. Translation gives CASSETYSGGNYEQYF. Full variable domain (remainder filled in from reference TRBV7-2 and TRBJ2-7): GAGVSQSPSNKVTEKGKDVELRCDPISGHTALYWYRQSLGQGLEFLIYFQGNSAPDKSGLPSDRFSAERTGGSVSTLTIQRTQQEDSAVYLCASSETYSGGNYEQYFGPGTRLTVT.

The rearrangement joins TRBV9 to TRBJ2-6; 7 nucleotides line up with TRBD1. CDR1 and CDR2 from the germline V gene are SGDLS and YYNGEE. The length of the CDR3 is 14 residues. V trimming: 7 bases; J trimming: 0 bases; junction bases outside the gene matches: 1. CDR3 in amino acids: CASGTDSGANVLTF. The CDR3 coding sequence is TGTGCCAGCGGGACAGACTCTGGGGCCAACGTCCTGACTTTC.

The J gene is TRBJ2-5, the V gene TRBV5-1; 8 bases match TRBD2. The CDR3 runs to 15 residues. V shed 3 bases, J shed 1 base, and the junction held 5 bases outside the gene matches. CDR1 is SGHRS, CDR2 YFSETQ, per germline. The CDR3 loop reads CASSSGGDLQETQYF. The CDR3 nucleotides are TGCGCCAGCAGCTCGGGGGGGGACCTCCAAGAGACCCAGTACTTC.

This chain uses TRBV7-2 with TRBJ2-7; TRBD1 aligns across 9 bases. The CDR3 is 16 residues long. V lost 6 bases and J lost 5; bases outside the gene matches: 14. Germline V gene data show CDR1 as SGHTA and CDR2 as FQGNSA. CDR3 bases: TGTGCCAGCAGTCCACTTGGGGGGACAGGGACCAACGAGCAGTACTTC. This gives the protein CASSPLGGTGTNEQYF. The full variable domain, with the rest looked up from reference TRBV7-2 and TRBJ2-7, is GAGVSQSPSNKVTEKGKDVELRCDPISGHTALYWYRQSLGQGLEFLIYFQGNSAPDKSGLPSDRFSAERTGGSVSTLTIQRTQQEDSAVYLCASSPLGGTGTNEQYFGPGTRLTVT.

Only one count was recorded for this clone. The gene calls are TRBV27 and TRBJ2-7, with D perhaps matching TRBD1 (6 bases). Trimming took 6 bases from V and 2 from J, leaving 17 bases between them. CDR3 size: 15 residues. CDR1 and CDR2 from the germline V gene are MNHEY and SMNVEV (reference sequence). CDR3: CASSLGQHRPYEQYF. The CDR3 coding sequence is TGTGCCAGCAGCTTAGGACAGCATCGCCCCTACGAGCAGTACTTC.

This clone was counted once. The V and J genes are TRBV30 and TRBJ1-5; 11 bases match TRBD1. This CDR3 has 14 amino acids. CDR1 is GTSNPN and CDR2 is SVGIG in the germline V gene (reference sequence). V shed 1 base, J shed 5 bases, and the junction held 1 base outside the gene matches. The CDR3 nucleotides read TGTGCCTGGAGTGGGGGACAGGGGGATCAGCCCCAGCATTTT. This codes for CAWSGGQGDQPQHF.

The chain uses TRBV27 and TRBJ2-1, with D tentatively TRBD2 (6 bases). This CDR3 has 15 residues. V lost 6 bases and J lost 0, with 12 bases in between. Per the germline V gene, CDR1 is MNHEY and CDR2 is SMNVEV (reference sequence). The CDR3 sequence: CASRPRLGSYNEQFF. Here the CDR3 DNA reads TGTGCCAGCAGGCCTAGACTAGGCTCCTACAATGAGCAGTTCTTC.

This clone was picked up one time. Other DNA sequences in this sample translate to the same CDR3. V is TRBV6-5 and J is TRBJ2-7, with TRBD1 matching 7 bases. The trim removed 4 bases at V and 4 bases at J, leaving 7 bases unmatched. The CDR3 covers 14 residues. Germline CDR1 and CDR2: MNHEY and SVGAGI. The CDR3 region is CASSFRQGWYEQYF. DNA for the CDR3: TGTGCCAGCAGTTTTCGACAGGGTTGGTACGAGCAGTACTTC.

A few counts support this clone. V is TRBV11-2 and J is TRBJ2-1; no clear D gene. The germline gives CDR1 SGHAT, CDR2 FQNNGV. The length of the CDR3 is 13 residues. V gave up 5 bases and J gave up 0 bases, with 5 bases separating them. The CDR3 DNA follows: TGTGCCAGCAGCCACGGCTCCTACAATGAGCAGTTCTTC. Translating gives CASSHGSYNEQFF.

The rearrangement joins TRBV19 to TRBJ2-1; TRBD2 is a possible D gene (7 bases). The germline V gene has CDR1 LNHDA and CDR2 SQIVND (reference sequence). The CDR3 length is 14 residues. V lost 8 bases and J 7 bases, leaving 18 bases between the germline ends. The CDR3 DNA reads TGTGCCAGTGGATCGGGGGGCCCTCTGAATGAGCAGTTCTTC. Amino acids: CASGSGGPLNEQFF.

The rearrangement links TRBV7-6 to TRBJ1-5; 9 bases agree with TRBD1. Per the germline V gene, CDR1 is SGHVS and CDR2 is FNYEAQ. V was pared by 5 bases and J by 7 bases, with 9 bases of the junction left unmatched. The CDR3 extends over 15 amino acids. This chain's CDR3 is CASSTGTGLSQPQHF. The DNA of the CDR3 is TGTGCCAGCAGCACAGGGACAGGGCTAAGCCAGCCCCAGCATTTT.

This chain links TRBV28 with TRBJ1-6; D is uncertain. The CDR3 consists of 16 residues. The V gene lost 3 bases and the J gene lost 6 bases, with 15 bases spanning the gap. In germline, CDR1 is MDHEN, CDR2 SYDVKM. The CDR3, as DNA: TGTGCCAGCAGTTTGCCGGTAGCCTCGGGTAATTCACCCCTCCACTTT. Its translation: CASSLPVASGNSPLHF.

This clone appeared a single time. The chain is built from TRBV18 and TRBJ1-2, with D possibly matching TRBD1 (6 bases). V lost 4 bases and J lost 3, with 18 bases in between. Germline loops: CDR1 KGHSH, CDR2 LQKENI. The CDR3 is 16 residues long. The CDR3 bases are TGTGCCAGCTCACTCATCACAGGGTCCGTCGACTATGGCTACACCTTC. It translates to CASSLITGSVDYGYTF. Using reference TRBV18 and TRBJ1-2 for the parts outside the CDR3, the full variable domain is NAGVMQNPRHLVRRRGQEARLRCSPMKGHSHVYWYRQLPEEGLKFMVYLQKENIIDESGMPKERFSAEFPKEGPSILRIQQVVRGDSAAYFCASSLITGSVDYGYTFGSGTRLTVV.

The chain uses TRBV7-2 and TRBJ1-1, with D maybe TRBD1 (5 bases). This CDR3 spans 14 amino acids. V was clipped by 5 bases and J by 6 bases, with 16 bases between them. Germline V gene sequence: CDR1 SGHTA, CDR2 FQGNSA. The CDR3 region is CASSRGRQSAEAFF. Here the CDR3 DNA reads TGTGCCAGCAGCCGCGGGAGACAGTCCGCTGAAGCTTTCTTT.